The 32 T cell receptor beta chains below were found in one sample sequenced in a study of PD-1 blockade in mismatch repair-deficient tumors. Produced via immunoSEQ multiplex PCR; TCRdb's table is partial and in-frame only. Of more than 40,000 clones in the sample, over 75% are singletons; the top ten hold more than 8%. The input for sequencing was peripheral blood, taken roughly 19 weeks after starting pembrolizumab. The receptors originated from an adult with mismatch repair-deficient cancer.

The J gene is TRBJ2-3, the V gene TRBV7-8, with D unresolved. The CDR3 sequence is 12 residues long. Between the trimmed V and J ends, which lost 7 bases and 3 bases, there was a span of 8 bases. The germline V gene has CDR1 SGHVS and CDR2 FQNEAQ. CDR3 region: CASMAWTDTQYF. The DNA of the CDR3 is TGTGCCAGCATGGCATGGACAGATACGCAGTATTTT.

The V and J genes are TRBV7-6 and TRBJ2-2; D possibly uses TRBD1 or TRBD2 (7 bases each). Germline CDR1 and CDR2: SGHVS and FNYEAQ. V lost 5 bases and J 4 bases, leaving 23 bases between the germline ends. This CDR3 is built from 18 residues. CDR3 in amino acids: CASSRTKSGTAGTGELFF. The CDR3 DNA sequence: TGTGCCAGCAGCCGAACAAAGAGCGGGACAGCTGGCACCGGGGAGCTGTTTTTT.

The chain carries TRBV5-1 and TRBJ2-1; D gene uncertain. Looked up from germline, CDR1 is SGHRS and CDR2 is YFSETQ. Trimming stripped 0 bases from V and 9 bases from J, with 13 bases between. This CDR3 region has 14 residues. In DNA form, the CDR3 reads TGCGCCAGCAGCTTGGAGGTGCCTTCGGGTGAGCAGTTCTTC. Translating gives CASSLEVPSGEQFF.

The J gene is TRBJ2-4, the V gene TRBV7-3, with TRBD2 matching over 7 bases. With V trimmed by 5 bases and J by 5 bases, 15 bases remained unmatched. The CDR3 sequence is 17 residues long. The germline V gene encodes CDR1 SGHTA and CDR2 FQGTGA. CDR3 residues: CASSGYLAGVGENIQYF. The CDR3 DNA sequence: TGTGCCAGCAGCGGCTATTTAGCGGGTGTTGGGGAAAACATTCAGTACTTC.

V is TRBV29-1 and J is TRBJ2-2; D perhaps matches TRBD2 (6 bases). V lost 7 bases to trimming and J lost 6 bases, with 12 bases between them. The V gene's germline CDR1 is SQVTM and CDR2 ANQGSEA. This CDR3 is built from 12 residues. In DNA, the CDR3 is TGCAGCGCTTATGGAGGGGCCGGGGAGCTGTTTTTT. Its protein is CSAYGGAGELFF.

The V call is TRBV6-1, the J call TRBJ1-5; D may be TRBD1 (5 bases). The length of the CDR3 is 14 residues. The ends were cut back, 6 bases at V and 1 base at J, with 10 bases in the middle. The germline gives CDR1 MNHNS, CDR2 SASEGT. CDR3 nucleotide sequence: TGTGCCAGCAGGAGACAGCGGAGCAATCAGCCCCAGCATTTT. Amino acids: CASRRQRSNQPQHF.

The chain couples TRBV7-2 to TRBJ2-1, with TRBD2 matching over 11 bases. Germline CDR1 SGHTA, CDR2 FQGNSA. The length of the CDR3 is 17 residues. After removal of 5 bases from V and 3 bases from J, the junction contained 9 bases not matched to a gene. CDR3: CASSPGTSGYNYNEQFF. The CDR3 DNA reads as TGTGCCAGCAGCCCCGGGACTAGCGGATATAACTACAATGAGCAGTTCTTC.

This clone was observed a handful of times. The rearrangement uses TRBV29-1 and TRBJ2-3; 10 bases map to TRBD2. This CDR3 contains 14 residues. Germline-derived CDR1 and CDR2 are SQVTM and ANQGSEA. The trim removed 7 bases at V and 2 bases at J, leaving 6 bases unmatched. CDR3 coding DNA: TGCAGCGCACAAGCGGGAGGGTACACAGATACGCAGTATTTT. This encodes CSAQAGGYTDTQYF.

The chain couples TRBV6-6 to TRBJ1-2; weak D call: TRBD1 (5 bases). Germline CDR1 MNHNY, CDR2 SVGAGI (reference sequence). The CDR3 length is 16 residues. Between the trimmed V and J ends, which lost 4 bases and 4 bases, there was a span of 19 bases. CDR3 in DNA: TGTGCCAGCAGTTCCAAATTGGGGCCCCACCTCTATGGCTACACCTTC. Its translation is CASSSKLGPHLYGYTF.

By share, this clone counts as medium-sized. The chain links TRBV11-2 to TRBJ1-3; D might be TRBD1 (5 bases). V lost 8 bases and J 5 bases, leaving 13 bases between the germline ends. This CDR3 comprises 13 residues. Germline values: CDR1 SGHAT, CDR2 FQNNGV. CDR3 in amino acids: CASGNRTRNTIYF. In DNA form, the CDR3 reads TGTGCCAGCGGAAACAGGACCCGAAACACCATATATTTT.

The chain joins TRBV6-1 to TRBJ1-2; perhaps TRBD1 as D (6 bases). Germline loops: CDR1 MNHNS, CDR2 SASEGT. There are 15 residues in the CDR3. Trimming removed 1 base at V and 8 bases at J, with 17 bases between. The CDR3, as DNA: TGTGCCAGCAGTGAAGTACGGGGGGCTGGTGAGGGCTACACCTTC. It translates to CASSEVRGAGEGYTF.

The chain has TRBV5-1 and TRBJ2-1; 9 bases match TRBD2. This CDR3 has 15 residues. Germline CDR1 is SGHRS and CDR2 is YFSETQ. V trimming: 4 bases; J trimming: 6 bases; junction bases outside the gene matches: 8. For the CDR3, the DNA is TGCGCCAGCAGCCAGGTGGGCGGGAGGGCCAATGAGCAGTTCTTC. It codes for CASSQVGGRANEQFF.

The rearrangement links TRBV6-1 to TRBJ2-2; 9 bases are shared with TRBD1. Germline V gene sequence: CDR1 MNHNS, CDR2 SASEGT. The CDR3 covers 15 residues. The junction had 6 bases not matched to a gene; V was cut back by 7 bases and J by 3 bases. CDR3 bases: TGTGCCAGCAACCCCGGGACAGGGTACACCGGGGAGCTGTTTTTT. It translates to CASNPGTGYTGELFF.

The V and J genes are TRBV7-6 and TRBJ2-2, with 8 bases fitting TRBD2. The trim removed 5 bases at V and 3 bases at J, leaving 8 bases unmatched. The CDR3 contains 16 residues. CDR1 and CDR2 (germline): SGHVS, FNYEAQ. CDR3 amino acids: CASSSQASGYTGELFF. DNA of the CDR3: TGTGCCAGCAGCAGCCAGGCTAGCGGGTACACCGGGGAGCTGTTTTTT. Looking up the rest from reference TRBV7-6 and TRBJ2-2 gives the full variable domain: GAGVSQSPRYKVTKRGQDVALRCDPISGHVSLYWYRQALGQGPEFLTYFNYEAQQDKSGLPNDRFSAERPEGSISTLTIQRTEQRDSAMYRCASSSQASGYTGELFFGEGSRLTVL.

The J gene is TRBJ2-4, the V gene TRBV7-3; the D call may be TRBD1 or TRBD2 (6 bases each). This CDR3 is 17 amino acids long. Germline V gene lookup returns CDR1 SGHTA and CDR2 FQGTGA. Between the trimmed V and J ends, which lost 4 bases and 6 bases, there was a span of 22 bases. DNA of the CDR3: TGTGCCAGCAGCTCCTTTAGGGGGGAGATGACGGGAAACATTCAGTACTTC. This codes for CASSSFRGEMTGNIQYF.

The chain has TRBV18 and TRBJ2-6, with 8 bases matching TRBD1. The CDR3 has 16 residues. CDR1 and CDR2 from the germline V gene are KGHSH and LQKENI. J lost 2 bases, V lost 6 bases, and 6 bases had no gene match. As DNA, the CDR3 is TGTGCCAGCTCGCGCCCACAGGGGGCTGGGGCCAACGTCCTGACTTTC. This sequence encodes CASSRPQGAGANVLTF.

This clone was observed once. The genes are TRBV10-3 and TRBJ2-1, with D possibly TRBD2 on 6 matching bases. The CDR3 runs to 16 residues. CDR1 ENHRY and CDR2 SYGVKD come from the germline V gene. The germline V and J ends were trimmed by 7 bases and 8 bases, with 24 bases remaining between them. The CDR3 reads CAITAGLPLVKDEQFF. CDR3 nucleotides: TGTGCCATCACCGCGGGACTGCCCCTCGTCAAGGATGAGCAGTTCTTC.

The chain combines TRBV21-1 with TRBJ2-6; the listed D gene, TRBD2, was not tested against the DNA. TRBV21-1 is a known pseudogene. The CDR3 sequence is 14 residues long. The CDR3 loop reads CASSKSRGANVLTF. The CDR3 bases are TGTGCCAGCAGCAAATCCCGGGGGGCCAACGTCCTGACTTTC.

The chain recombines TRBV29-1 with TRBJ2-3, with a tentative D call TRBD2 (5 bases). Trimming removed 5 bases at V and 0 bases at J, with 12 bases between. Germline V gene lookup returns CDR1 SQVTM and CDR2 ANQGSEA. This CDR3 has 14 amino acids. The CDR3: CSVPMGGSTDTQYF. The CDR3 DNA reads TGCAGCGTTCCTATGGGCGGGAGCACAGATACGCAGTATTTT.

This chain's CDR3 is CASSFRQGANTEAFF. The CDR3 DNA follows: TGCGCCAGCAGCTTCCGACAGGGGGCGAACACTGAAGCTTTCTTT. V is TRBV5-1 and J is TRBJ1-1; 10 bases match TRBD1. Germline V gives CDR1 SGHRS, CDR2 YFSETQ. The V and J ends lost 2 bases and 1 base, in that order; junction bases with no gene match: 2. The CDR3 is made up of 15 amino acids.

The CDR3 DNA is TGTGCCAGCAGTTCACCTTTGGACAGGGAACACGAGCAGTACTTC. This codes for CASSSPLDREHEQYF. This chain connects TRBV6-5 to TRBJ2-7; 8 nucleotides align to TRBD1. CDR1 MNHEY and CDR2 SVGAGI come from the germline V gene. The CDR3 contains 15 residues. The ends lost 4 bases at V and 5 bases at J; junction bases unmatched: 10.

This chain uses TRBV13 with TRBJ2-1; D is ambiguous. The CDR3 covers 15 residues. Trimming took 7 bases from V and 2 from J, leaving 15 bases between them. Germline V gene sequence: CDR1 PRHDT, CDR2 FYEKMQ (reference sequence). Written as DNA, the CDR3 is TGTGCCAGCACCCCAAGGATCAACCCCTACAATGAGCAGTTCTTC. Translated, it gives CASTPRINPYNEQFF.

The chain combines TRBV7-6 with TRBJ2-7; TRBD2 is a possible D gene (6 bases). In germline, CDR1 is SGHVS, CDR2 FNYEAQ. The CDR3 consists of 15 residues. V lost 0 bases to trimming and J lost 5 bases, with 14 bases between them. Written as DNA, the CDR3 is TGTGCCAGCAGCTTAGCCGGGAGTAGCGCCGACGAGCAGTACTTC. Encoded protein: CASSLAGSSADEQYF. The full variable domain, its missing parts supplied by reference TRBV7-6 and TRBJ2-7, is GAGVSQSPRYKVTKRGQDVALRCDPISGHVSLYWYRQALGQGPEFLTYFNYEAQQDKSGLPNDRFSAERPEGSISTLTIQRTEQRDSAMYRCASSLAGSSADEQYFGPGTRLTVT.

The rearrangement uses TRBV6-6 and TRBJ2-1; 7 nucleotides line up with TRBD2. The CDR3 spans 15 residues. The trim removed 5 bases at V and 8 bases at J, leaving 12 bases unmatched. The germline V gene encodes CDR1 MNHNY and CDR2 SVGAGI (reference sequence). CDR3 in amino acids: CASSRPLRGSHEQFF. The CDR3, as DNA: TGTGCCAGCAGTCGACCTCTCCGCGGGAGCCATGAGCAGTTCTTC.

The CDR3 nucleotides are TGTGCCAGCTCACGGGCAGGGGGCGAAGCTTACGAGCAGTACTTC. This codes for CASSRAGGEAYEQYF. The chain employs TRBV18 and TRBJ2-7; TRBD1 agrees at 8 bases. The CDR3 sequence is 15 residues long. V trimming: 4 bases; J trimming: 4 bases; junction bases outside the gene matches: 9. Germline V gene data show CDR1 as KGHSH and CDR2 as LQKENI.

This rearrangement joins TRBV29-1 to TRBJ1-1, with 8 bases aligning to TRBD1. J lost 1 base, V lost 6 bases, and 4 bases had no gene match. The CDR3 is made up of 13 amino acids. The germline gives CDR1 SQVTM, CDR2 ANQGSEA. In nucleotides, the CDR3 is TGCAGCGTCGACAGGGGTGGGAACACTGAAGCTTTCTTT. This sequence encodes CSVDRGGNTEAFF.

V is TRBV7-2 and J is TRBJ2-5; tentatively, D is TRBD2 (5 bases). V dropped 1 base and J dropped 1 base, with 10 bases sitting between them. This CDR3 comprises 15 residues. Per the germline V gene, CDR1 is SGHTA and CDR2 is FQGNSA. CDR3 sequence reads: CASSLDYGIQETQYF. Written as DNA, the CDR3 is TGTGCCAGCAGCTTAGACTACGGGATCCAAGAGACCCAGTACTTC. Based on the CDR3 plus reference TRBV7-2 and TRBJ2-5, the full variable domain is GAGVSQSPSNKVTEKGKDVELRCDPISGHTALYWYRQSLGQGLEFLIYFQGNSAPDKSGLPSDRFSAERTGGSVSTLTIQRTQQEDSAVYLCASSLDYGIQETQYFGPGTRLLVL.

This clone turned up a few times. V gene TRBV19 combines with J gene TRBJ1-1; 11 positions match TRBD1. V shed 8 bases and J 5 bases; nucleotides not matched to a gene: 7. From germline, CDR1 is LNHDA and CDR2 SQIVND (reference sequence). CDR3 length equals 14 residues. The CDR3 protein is CASEPGQGGTEAFF. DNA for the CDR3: TGTGCCAGTGAACCGGGACAGGGGGGGACTGAAGCTTTCTTT.

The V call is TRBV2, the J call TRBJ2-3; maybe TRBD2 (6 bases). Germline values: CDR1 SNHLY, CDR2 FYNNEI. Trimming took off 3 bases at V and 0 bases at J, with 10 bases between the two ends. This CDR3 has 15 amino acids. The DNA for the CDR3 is TGTGCCAGCAGTGATTACGGGACTAGCACAGATACGCAGTATTTT. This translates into CASSDYGTSTDTQYF.

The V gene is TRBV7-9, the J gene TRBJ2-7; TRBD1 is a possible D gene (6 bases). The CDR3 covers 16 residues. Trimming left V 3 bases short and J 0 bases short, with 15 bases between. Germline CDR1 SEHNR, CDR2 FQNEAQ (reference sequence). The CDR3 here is CASSFSPGHPSYEQYF. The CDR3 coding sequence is TGTGCCAGCAGCTTTTCACCGGGACATCCCTCCTACGAGCAGTACTTC.

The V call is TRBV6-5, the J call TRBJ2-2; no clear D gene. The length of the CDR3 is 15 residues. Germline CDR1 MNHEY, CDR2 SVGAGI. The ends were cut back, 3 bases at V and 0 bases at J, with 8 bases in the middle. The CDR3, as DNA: TGTGCCAGCAGTTATCAGGCGTCGAACACCGGGGAGCTGTTTTTT. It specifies CASSYQASNTGELFF.

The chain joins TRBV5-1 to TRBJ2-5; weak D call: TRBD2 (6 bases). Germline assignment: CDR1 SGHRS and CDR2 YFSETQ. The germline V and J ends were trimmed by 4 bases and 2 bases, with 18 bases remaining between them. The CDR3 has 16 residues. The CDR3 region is CASSHWDSPGQETQYF. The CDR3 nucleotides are TGCGCCAGCAGCCACTGGGACTCCCCGGGACAAGAGACCCAGTACTTC.